Detailed here is one TCR beta chain. What it recognizes is unknown. This specimen comes from a study of Ad26.COV2.S vaccination and SARS-CoV-2 variants. The sample's treatment: 19 received Ad26.COV2.S at low or high dose, single or two shots; about 5 received placebo; per-sample allocation not given. Samples came from day 63 after the first vaccine or placebo injection. SARS-CoV-2 spike from the Wuhan strain was encoded by the vaccine, an Ad26 vector. The assay was immunoSEQ multiplex PCR, and TCRdb's table has in-frame clones only and misses some. This table holds 440,000 or so clones, approximately 90% found once. CDR3 size: 14 residues. Regarding the study as a whole: Individuals receiving vaccine had higher spike-specific TCR breadth than placebo recipients did.

V usage is TRBV21-1 and J usage is TRBJ1-1. TRBV21-1 is a known pseudogene. The source is a person between 18 and 59 years old who received the Ad26.COV2.S COVID-19 vaccine or a placebo. Sample: peripheral blood, taken in a trial of Ad26.COV2.S vaccine versus placebo. CDR3 loop: CASSKEWDHTEAFF. Written as DNA, the CDR3 is TGTGCCAGCAGCAAAGAATGGGACCACACTGAAGCTTTCTTT.